This is a list of T cell receptor beta chains from one sample in a study of graft-versus-host responses after intestinal transplantation. Sequencing was performed with immunoSEQ multiplex PCR; in TCRdb, only in-frame clones are kept and a portion is missing. Of about 43,000 clones listed, about 95% are singletons. Material: PBMCs, obtained more than 310 days after intestinal transplant. The source is a human patient who received an intestinal transplant, so some T cells may come from the graft donor. Each CDR3 is given with its conserved first and last residue.

v_gene	j_gene	CDR3aa
TRBV2	TRBJ2-7	CASSERGIVTYEQYF
TRBV7-9	TRBJ2-7	CASSSSGGAGVPTYEQYF
TRBV10-3	.	CAILSGIGYEQYF
TRBV10-3	TRBJ2-1	CAISDQGSYNEQFF
TRBV19	.	CASSYYGTGSEQYF
TRBV11-2	TRBJ2-3	CASSLDQLADSTDTQYF
TRBV9	TRBJ1-1	CASSGSGVTEAFF
TRBV6-5	TRBJ2-5	CASSSLGDLQETQYF
TRBV6-5	TRBJ1-5	CASSYRSNQPQHF
TRBV20-1	TRBJ2-7	CSARSKGEQYF
TRBV18	TRBJ2-6	CASSSSVGTGANVLTF
TRBV6-5	TRBJ2-2	CASSYSNGGRTGELFF
TRBV18	TRBJ2-4	CASSPVLVSGTSGTGRRKNIQYF
TRBV6-5	TRBJ2-7	CASSYMGGGGQYF
TRBV5-5	TRBJ2-7	CASLYRGGSYEQYF
TRBV30	TRBJ2-3	CACSASTDTQYF
TRBV7-9	TRBJ2-1	CASSSEYGSSYNEQFF
TRBV4-1	TRBJ2-7	CASSQEGLGLEQYF
TRBV19	TRBJ2-1	CASSIQAGDYNEQFF
TRBV10-1	TRBJ2-2	CASSFSGTTNTGELFF
TRBV6-1	TRBJ2-3	CASSDGLAGWDTQYF
TRBV6-1	TRBJ2-1	CASVRGGPHNEQFF
TRBV12-5	TRBJ1-5	CASGTGTDNQPQHF
TRBV7-3	TRBJ1-1	CASSFGGVTEAFF
TRBV11-2	TRBJ1-1	CASSLGRYTEAFF
TRBV4-1	TRBJ2-7	CASSHAPGHPGDEQYF
TRBV11-2	TRBJ2-7	CASSRGLAGGEQYF
TRBV7-9	TRBJ2-1	CASSSTRWGPPTREQFF
TRBV28	TRBJ2-1	CASRGLIAYNEQFF
TRBV18	TRBJ2-1	CASSPPRREERYNEQFF
TRBV5-1	TRBJ2-1	CASSLTRDNEQFF
TRBV29-1	TRBJ2-2	CSVEEFRPNLYTGELFF
TRBV6-5	TRBJ1-3	CASSGTVHPNAIYF
TRBV5-6	TRBJ1-1	CASSLRLVWEDGPNTEAFF
TRBV18	TRBJ2-5	CASSPVGSRQETQYF
TRBV29-1	TRBJ2-7	CSSRTASGLGGDEQYF
TRBV6-6	TRBJ2-7	CASSYGGTAYEQYF
TRBV5-8	TRBJ1-6	CASSSEGELATPLHF
TRBV29-1	TRBJ1-2	CSANMVGYGYTF
TRBV10-2	TRBJ2-7	CASQLQQGSSSYEQYF
TRBV5-4	TRBJ1-5	CASSWGGQNQPQHF